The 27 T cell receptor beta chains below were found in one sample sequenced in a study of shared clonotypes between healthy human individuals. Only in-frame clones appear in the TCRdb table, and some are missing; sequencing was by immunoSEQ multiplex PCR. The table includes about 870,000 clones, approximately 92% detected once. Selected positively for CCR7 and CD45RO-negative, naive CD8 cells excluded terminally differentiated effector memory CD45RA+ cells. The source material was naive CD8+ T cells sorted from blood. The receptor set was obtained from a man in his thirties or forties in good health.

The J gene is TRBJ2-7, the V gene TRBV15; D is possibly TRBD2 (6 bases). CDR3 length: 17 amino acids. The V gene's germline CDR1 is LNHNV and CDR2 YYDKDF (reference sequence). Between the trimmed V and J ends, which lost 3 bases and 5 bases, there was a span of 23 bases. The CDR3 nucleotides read TGTGCCACCAGCAGGGAGGGTCCTAGTGGCGGTTTCCACGAGCAGTACTTC. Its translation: CATSREGPSGGFHEQYF.

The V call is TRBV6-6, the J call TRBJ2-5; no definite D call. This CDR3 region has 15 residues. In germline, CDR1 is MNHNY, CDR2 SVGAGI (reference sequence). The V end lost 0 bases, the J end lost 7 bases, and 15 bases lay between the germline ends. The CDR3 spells CASSYSRPGWGTQYF. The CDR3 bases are TGTGCCAGCAGTTACTCGAGGCCCGGTTGGGGGACCCAGTACTTC.

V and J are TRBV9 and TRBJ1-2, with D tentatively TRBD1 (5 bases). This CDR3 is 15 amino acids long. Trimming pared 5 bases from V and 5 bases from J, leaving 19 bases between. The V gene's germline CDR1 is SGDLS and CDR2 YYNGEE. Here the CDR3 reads CASRDPNRPGYGYTF. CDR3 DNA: TGTGCCAGCAGAGATCCCAACAGGCCTGGTTATGGCTACACCTTC.

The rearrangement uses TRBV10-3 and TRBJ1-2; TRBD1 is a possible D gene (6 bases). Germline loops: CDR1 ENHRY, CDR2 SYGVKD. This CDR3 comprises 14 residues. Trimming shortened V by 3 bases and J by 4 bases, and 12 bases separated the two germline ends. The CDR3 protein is CAISDEQGPYGYTF. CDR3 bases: TGTGCCATCAGTGATGAACAGGGCCCCTATGGCTACACCTTC.

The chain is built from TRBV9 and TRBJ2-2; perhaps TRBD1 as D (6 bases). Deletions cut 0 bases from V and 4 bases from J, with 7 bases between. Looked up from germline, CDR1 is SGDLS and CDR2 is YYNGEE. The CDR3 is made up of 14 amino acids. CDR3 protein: CASSVARGTGELFF. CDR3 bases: TGTGCCAGCAGCGTAGCCAGGGGCACCGGGGAGCTGTTTTTT.

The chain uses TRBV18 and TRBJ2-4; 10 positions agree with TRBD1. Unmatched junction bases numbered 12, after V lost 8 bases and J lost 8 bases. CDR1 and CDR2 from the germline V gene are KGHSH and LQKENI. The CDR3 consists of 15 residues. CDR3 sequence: CASQKTGGAVDIQYF. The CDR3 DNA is TGTGCCAGCCAGAAGACAGGGGGCGCGGTCGACATTCAGTACTTC.

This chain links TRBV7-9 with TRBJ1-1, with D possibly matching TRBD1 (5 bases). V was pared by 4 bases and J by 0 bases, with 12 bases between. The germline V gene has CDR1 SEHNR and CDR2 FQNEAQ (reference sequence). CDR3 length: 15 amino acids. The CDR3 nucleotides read TGTGCCAGCAGCTCGATACAGGTAATGAACACTGAAGCTTTCTTT. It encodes CASSSIQVMNTEAFF.

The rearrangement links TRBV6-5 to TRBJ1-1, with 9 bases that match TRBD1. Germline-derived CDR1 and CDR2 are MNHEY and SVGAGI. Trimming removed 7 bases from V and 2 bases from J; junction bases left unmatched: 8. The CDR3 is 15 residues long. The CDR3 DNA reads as TGTGCCAGCATATTGACCACAGGGGGCAACACTGAAGCTTTCTTT. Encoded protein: CASILTTGGNTEAFF.

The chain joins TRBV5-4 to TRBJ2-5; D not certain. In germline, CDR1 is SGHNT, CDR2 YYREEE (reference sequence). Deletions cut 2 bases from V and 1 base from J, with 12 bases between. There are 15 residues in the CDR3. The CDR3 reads CASSFSEESQETQYF. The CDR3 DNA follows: TGTGCCAGCAGCTTTTCTGAAGAATCCCAAGAGACCCAGTACTTC.

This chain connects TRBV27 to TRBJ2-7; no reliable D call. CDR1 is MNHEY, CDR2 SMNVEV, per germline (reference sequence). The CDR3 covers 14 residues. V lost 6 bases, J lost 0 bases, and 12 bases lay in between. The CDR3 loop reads CASSVVVDSYEQYF. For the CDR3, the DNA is TGTGCCAGCAGCGTGGTGGTAGACTCCTACGAGCAGTACTTC.

In DNA, the CDR3 is TGTGCCAGCAGCGTATGGCTCTCTGGGGCCAACGTCCTGACTTTC. Residues: CASSVWLSGANVLTF. The chain has TRBV27 and TRBJ2-6; D is uncertain. The CDR3 runs to 15 residues. Germline V CDR1 and CDR2: MNHEY, SMNVEV (reference sequence). With 6 bases removed from V and 0 bases from J, the gap between germline ends came to 9 bases.

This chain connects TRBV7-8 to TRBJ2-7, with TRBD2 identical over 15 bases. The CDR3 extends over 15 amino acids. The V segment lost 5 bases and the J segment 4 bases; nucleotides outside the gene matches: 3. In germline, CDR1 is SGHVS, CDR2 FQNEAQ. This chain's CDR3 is CASSPGTSGRYEQYF. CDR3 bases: TGTGCCAGCAGCCCGGGGACTAGCGGGAGGTACGAGCAGTACTTC.

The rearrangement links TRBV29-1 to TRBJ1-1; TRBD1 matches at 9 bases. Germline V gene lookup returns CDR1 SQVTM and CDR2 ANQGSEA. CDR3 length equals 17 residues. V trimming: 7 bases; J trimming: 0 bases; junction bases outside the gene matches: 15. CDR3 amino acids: CSAARVGQGVMNTEAFF. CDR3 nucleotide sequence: TGCAGCGCCGCGAGAGTGGGACAGGGTGTTATGAACACTGAAGCTTTCTTT.

The CDR3 DNA sequence: TGTGCCAGCAGCTTAGCCCAAGGCACCGGGGAGCTGTTTTTT. It specifies CASSLAQGTGELFF. V usage is TRBV13 and J usage is TRBJ2-2, with unresolved D. From germline, CDR1 is PRHDT and CDR2 FYEKMQ (reference sequence). This CDR3 has 14 amino acids. V was shortened by 1 base and J by 4 bases, with 7 bases between the two germline ends.

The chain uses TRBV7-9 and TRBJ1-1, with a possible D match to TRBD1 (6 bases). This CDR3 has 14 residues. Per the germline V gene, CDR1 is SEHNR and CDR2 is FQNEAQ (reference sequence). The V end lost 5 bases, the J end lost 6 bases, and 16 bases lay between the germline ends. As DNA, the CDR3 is TGTGCCAGCAGCCCGACAGGCGGGTTCGCTGAAGCTTTCTTT. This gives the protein CASSPTGGFAEAFF. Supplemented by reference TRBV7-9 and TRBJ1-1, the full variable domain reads DTGVSQNPRHKITKRGQNVTFRCDPISEHNRLYWYRQTLGQGPEFLTYFQNEAQLEKSRLLSDRFSAERPKGSFSTLEIQRTEQGDSAMYLCASSPTGGFAEAFFGQGTRLTVV.

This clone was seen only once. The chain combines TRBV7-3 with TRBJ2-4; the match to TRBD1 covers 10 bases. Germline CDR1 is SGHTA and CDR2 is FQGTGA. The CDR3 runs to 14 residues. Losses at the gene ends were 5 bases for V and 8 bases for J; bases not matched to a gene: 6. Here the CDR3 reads CASSPTGGGDIQYF. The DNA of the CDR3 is TGTGCCAGCAGCCCGACAGGGGGCGGTGACATTCAGTACTTC.

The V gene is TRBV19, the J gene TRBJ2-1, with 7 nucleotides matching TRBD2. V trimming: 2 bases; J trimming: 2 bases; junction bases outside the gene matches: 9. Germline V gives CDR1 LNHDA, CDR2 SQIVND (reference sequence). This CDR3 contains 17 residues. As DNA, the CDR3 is TGTGCCAGTAGTATATTTGGGGGGGAGTTCACCTACAATGAGCAGTTCTTC. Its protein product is CASSIFGGEFTYNEQFF.

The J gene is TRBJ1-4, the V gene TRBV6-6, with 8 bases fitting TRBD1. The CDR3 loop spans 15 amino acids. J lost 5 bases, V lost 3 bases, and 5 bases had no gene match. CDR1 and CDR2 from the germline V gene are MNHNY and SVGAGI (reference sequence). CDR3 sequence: CASSYLGQVNEKLFF. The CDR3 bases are TGTGCCAGCAGTTATTTGGGACAGGTCAATGAAAAACTGTTTTTT.

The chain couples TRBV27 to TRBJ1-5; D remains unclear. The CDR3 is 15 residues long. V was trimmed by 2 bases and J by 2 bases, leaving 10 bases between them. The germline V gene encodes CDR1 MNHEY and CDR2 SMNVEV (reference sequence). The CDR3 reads CASSLVPAGNQPQHF. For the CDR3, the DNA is TGTGCCAGCAGTTTAGTCCCGGCAGGCAATCAGCCCCAGCATTTT.

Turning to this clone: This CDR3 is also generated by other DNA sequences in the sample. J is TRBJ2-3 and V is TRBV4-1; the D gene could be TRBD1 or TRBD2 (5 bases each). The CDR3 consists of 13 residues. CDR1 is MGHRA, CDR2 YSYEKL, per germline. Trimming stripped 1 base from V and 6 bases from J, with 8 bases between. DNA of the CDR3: TGCGCCAGCAGCCAAGTTGGGGGTGATACGCAGTATTTT. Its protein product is CASSQVGGDTQYF.

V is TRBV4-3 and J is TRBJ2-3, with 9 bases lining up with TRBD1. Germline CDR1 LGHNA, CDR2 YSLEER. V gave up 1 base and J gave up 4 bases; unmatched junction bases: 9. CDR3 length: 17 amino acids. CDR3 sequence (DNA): TGCGCCAGCAGCCAAGGAACCGGGACAGGGTCTGCAGATACGCAGTATTTT. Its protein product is CASSQGTGTGSADTQYF.

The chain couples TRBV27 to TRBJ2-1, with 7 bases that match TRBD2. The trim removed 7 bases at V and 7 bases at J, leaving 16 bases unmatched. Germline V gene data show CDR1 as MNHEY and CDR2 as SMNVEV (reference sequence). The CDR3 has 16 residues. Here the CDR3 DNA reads TGTGCCAGCACTACCCTCGGGAGGAAGGAATTGAATGAGCAGTTCTTC. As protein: CASTTLGRKELNEQFF.

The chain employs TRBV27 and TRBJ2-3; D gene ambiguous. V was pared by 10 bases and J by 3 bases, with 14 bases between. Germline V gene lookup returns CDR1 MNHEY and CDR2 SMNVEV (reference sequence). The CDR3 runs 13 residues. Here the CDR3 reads CATEDVRTDTQYF. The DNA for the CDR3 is TGTGCCACCGAGGATGTGAGGACAGATACGCAGTATTTT.

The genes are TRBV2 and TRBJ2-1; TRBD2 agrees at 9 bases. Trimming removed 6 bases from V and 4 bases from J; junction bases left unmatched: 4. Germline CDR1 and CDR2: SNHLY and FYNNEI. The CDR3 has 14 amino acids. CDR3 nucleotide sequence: TGTGCCAGCAGCGGACTAGCGAAGTACAATGAGCAGTTCTTC. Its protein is CASSGLAKYNEQFF.

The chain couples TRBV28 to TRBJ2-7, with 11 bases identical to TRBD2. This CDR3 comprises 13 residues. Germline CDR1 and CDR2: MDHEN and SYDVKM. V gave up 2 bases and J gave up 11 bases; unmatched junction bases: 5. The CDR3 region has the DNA TGTGCCAGCAGTTTAACCGGGACTAGCGGAGAGTACTTC. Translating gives CASSLTGTSGEYF.

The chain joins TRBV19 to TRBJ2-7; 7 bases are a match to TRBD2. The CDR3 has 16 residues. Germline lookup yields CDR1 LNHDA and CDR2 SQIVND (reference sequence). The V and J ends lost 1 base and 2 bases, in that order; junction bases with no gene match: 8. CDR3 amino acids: CASSIGVLAPTYEQYF. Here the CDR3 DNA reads TGTGCCAGTAGTATAGGTGTACTAGCGCCTACCTACGAGCAGTACTTC.

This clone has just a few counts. The CDR3 DNA follows: TGTGCCAGCAGCTTATTGTGGGCAGGGGGCAATCAGCCCCAGCATTTT. It is translated as CASSLLWAGGNQPQHF. This chain connects TRBV7-8 to TRBJ1-5; tentative D call: TRBD1 (6 bases). Between the trimmed V and J ends, which lost 2 bases and 2 bases, there was a span of 13 bases. This CDR3 region has 16 residues. The germline V gene encodes CDR1 SGHVS and CDR2 FQNEAQ.